Below are 26 T cell receptor beta chains sequenced from a single sample in a study of blood T cells in healthy people across ages. For the second PCR, which ran for about 6 to 12 cycles, a sample-barcoded 5' primer and a J-beta primer mix were used. TCRdb reprocessed the 5' RACE reads with MiXCR, giving one entry per CDR3 protein. The repertoire consists of over 600,000 distinct CDR3 sequences, with around 21% occurring once and the leading ten covering roughly 3.6%. Sequencing was done on a sample of blood. Source of these receptors: a man between 65 and 85 years old in good health.

The chain links TRBV7-2 to TRBJ1-3; D is unclear. The CDR3 has 16 amino acids. Germline values: CDR1 SGHTA, CDR2 FQGNSA. Trimming stripped 5 bases from V and 0 bases from J, with 14 bases between. The CDR3 here is CASSLGSRSSGNTIYF. DNA of the CDR3: TGTGCCAGCAGCCTCGGGAGCCGGAGCTCTGGAAACACCATATATTTT.

This clonotype was recorded at least ten times. This chain connects TRBV27 to TRBJ2-7, with TRBD2 identical over 10 bases. The CDR3 loop spans 14 amino acids. Unmatched junction bases numbered 4, after V lost 5 bases and J lost 3 bases. CDR1 MNHEY and CDR2 SMNVEV come from the germline V gene (reference sequence). DNA of the CDR3: TGTGCCAGCAGTCCTAGCGGGAGATACTACGAGCAGTACTTC. This gives the protein CASSPSGRYYEQYF.

This clonotype was counted at least ten times. The chain carries TRBV7-9 and TRBJ2-2; D uncertain. The V and J ends lost 3 bases and 6 bases respectively, with 5 bases between them. The germline gives CDR1 SEHNR, CDR2 FQNEAQ (reference sequence). The CDR3 sequence is 12 residues long. The chain's CDR3 is CASSLPPGELFF. DNA for the CDR3: TGTGCCAGCAGCTTGCCCCCCGGGGAGCTGTTTTTT.

This rearrangement joins TRBV2 to TRBJ2-5; D might be TRBD1 or TRBD2, each matching 5 bases. Trimming removed 9 bases from V and 2 bases from J, with 13 bases in between. The CDR3 is made up of 13 amino acids. Germline V gives CDR1 SNHLY, CDR2 FYNNEI. The CDR3 DNA sequence: TGTGCCAGTGTGGCTGGGACGCAAGAGACCCAGTACTTC. Translated, it gives CASVAGTQETQYF.

The rearrangement uses TRBV10-3 and TRBJ1-5, with 9 bases aligning to TRBD1. This CDR3 is 16 amino acids long. The V and J ends lost 0 bases and 3 bases, in that order; junction bases with no gene match: 3. In germline, CDR1 is ENHRY, CDR2 SYGVKD. CDR3 protein: CAISESRTGVNQPQHF. DNA of the CDR3: TGTGCCATCAGTGAGTCGCGGACAGGGGTCAATCAGCCCCAGCATTTT.

The chain joins TRBV20-1 to TRBJ2-7; 9 bases are a match to TRBD1. The CDR3 length is 15 residues. Germline CDR1 DFQATT, CDR2 SNEGSKA (reference sequence). The ends lost 0 bases at V and 1 base at J; junction bases unmatched: 4. The CDR3 nucleotides are TGCAGTGCTAGAGACCCCGGGACAGGGTCCTACGAGCAGTACTTC. Its translation: CSARDPGTGSYEQYF.

The V call is TRBV4-2, the J call TRBJ1-2; D is unclear. CDR3 length equals 15 residues. Trimming removed 0 bases at V and 4 bases at J, with 12 bases between. Germline V gene sequence: CDR1 LGHNA, CDR2 YNFKEQ. The CDR3 loop reads CASSQEAAGLYGYTF. The CDR3 DNA follows: TGTGCCAGCAGCCAAGAAGCTGCCGGCCTCTATGGCTACACCTTC.

This clonotype was seen only a few times. The V call is TRBV7-2, the J call TRBJ2-1; 7 nucleotides align to TRBD2. The CDR3 sequence is 14 residues long. The germline V gene has CDR1 SGHTA and CDR2 FQGNSA. After removal of 5 bases from V and 9 bases from J, the junction contained 10 bases not matched to a gene. The CDR3 loop is CASSLTSDSGEQFF. The CDR3 nucleotides are TGTGCCAGCAGCCTTACTAGCGATTCGGGTGAGCAGTTCTTC. The entire variable domain, with the rest obtained from reference TRBV7-2 and TRBJ2-1, is as follows: GAGVSQSPSNKVTEKGKDVELRCDPISGHTALYWYRQSLGQGLEFLIYFQGNSAPDKSGLPSDRFSAERTGGSVSTLTIQRTQQEDSAVYLCASSLTSDSGEQFFGPGTRLTVL.

For this clonotype: This sequence may be a read error, since a much larger clone differs from it by one base. This chain links TRBV5-1 with TRBJ2-3; D unresolved. Germline V lookup: CDR1 SGHRS, CDR2 YFSETQ. Trimming removed 0 bases from V and 2 bases from J, with 7 bases in between. The CDR3 length is 14 residues. CDR3 bases: TGCGCCAGCAGCTTGGGTAGCTACACAGATACGCAGTATTTT. This sequence encodes CASSLGSYTDTQYF.

The chain couples TRBV5-1 to TRBJ2-2, with D uncertain. V shed 5 bases and J shed 0 bases, with 11 bases lying between them. CDR1 and CDR2 from the germline V gene are SGHRS and YFSETQ. CDR3 length equals 15 residues. Written as DNA, the CDR3 is TGCGCCAGCAGTCCCGGCCGCACGAACACCGGGGAGCTGTTTTTT. Encoded protein: CASSPGRTNTGELFF. Full variable domain (remainder filled in from reference TRBV5-1 and TRBJ2-2): KAGVTQTPRYLIKTRGQQVTLSCSPISGHRSVSWYQQTPGQGLQFLFEYFSETQRNKGNFPGRFSGRQFSNSRSEMNVSTLELGDSALYLCASSPGRTNTGELFFGEGSRLTVL.

This clonotype was recorded a few times. This sequence joins TRBV29-1 and TRBJ2-7; 9 bases map to TRBD2. CDR3 length: 14 amino acids. V dropped 7 bases and J dropped 5; count of bases not matched to a gene: 12. From germline, CDR1 is SQVTM and CDR2 ANQGSEA. The CDR3 region is CSAGGGGASNEQYF. CDR3 nucleotides: TGCAGCGCCGGAGGCGGGGGGGCGTCTAACGAGCAGTACTTC.

This clonotype showed up many times. This chain connects TRBV12-3 or TRBV12-4 to TRBJ2-5; D possibly corresponds to TRBD2 (5 bases). This CDR3 comprises 16 residues. The germline V and J ends were trimmed by 5 bases and 3 bases, with 19 bases remaining between them. The CDR3 region has the DNA TGTGCCAGCAGTCCCGAGGGTCAGACGCAGGAAGAGACCCAGTACTTC. Translated, it gives CASSPEGQTQEETQYF.

This chain uses TRBV20-1 with TRBJ2-2; 9 nucleotides match TRBD2. Losses at the gene ends were 1 base for V and 5 bases for J; bases not matched to a gene: 17. The CDR3 runs 19 residues. Germline values: CDR1 DFQATT, CDR2 SNEGSKA (reference sequence). CDR3 DNA: TGCAGTGCTAGAGTTCCCGGGGTAGCGGGAGCGAGTCGTACCGGGGAGCTGTTTTTT. Translating gives CSARVPGVAGASRTGELFF.

There are a few counts of this clonotype. This chain connects TRBV18 to TRBJ1-1; 9 bases line up with TRBD1. Germline CDR1 and CDR2: KGHSH and LQKENI. The CDR3 totals 13 residues. Unmatched junction bases numbered 2, after V lost 5 bases and J lost 4 bases. The CDR3 is CASSGTGITEAFF. The CDR3 DNA is TGTGCCAGCTCAGGGACAGGGATCACTGAAGCTTTCTTT.

The rearrangement uses TRBV4-3 and TRBJ2-5, with unresolved D. Germline CDR1 reads LGHNA; CDR2 reads YSLEER. The CDR3 covers 15 residues. Trimming left V 0 bases short and J 2 bases short, with 10 bases between. The CDR3: CASSQDRGNQETQYF. The CDR3 DNA follows: TGCGCCAGCAGCCAAGATCGTGGGAATCAAGAGACCCAGTACTTC.

Only a few counts were recorded for this clonotype. The V gene is TRBV28, the J gene TRBJ2-1; 9 bases agree with TRBD1. V lost 4 bases and J lost 12; bases outside the gene matches: 13. CDR1 MDHEN and CDR2 SYDVKM come from the germline V gene. The CDR3 covers 15 residues. The CDR3 sequence: CASSSRDRARGVQFF. The DNA for the CDR3 is TGTGCCAGCAGTTCCCGGGACAGGGCTCGAGGTGTGCAGTTCTTC.

This clonotype has only a few counts. The chain uses TRBV4-3 and TRBJ2-7; the D gene is possibly TRBD2 (5 bases). The DNA end lines up better with TRBJ2-1; the J call may be wrong. The germline gives CDR1 LGHNA, CDR2 YSLEER. The CDR3 sequence is 13 residues long. The CDR3 here is CASSPKGAAGQFF. In DNA, the CDR3 is TGCGCCAGCAGCCCAAAAGGAGCTGCGGGGCAGTTCTTC.

The gene calls are TRBV6-2 or TRBV6-3 and TRBJ2-2; D may be TRBD1 (6 bases). From germline, CDR1 is MNHEY and CDR2 SVGEGT. The CDR3 spans 15 residues. The V and J ends lost 7 bases and 4 bases respectively, with 16 bases between them. The CDR3 DNA is TGTGCCAGCACCCCACAGGGACGGGGCACCGGGGAGCTGTTTTTT. Its protein product is CASTPQGRGTGELFF.

The chain has TRBV5-1 and TRBJ2-3, with D perhaps assigned TRBD1 or TRBD2 (5 bases each). This CDR3 is 15 amino acids long. Germline CDR1 is SGHRS and CDR2 is YFSETQ. The ends were cut back, 4 bases at V and 4 bases at J, with 16 bases in the middle. CDR3 sequence reads: CASSLVGTRADTQYF. CDR3 sequence (DNA): TGCGCCAGCAGCCTCGTCGGGACGAGGGCAGATACGCAGTATTTT.

This clonotype was seen only a few times. The V gene is TRBV29-1, the J gene TRBJ2-3; no clear D gene. Germline CDR1 is SQVTM and CDR2 is ANQGSEA. The length of the CDR3 is 11 residues. Trimming removed 7 bases from V and 5 bases from J, with 10 bases in between. This CDR3 is CSGPVGDTQYF. CDR3 sequence (DNA): TGCAGCGGCCCCGTAGGAGATACGCAGTATTTT.

As to this clonotype: Germline and junction disagree at one end, which may indicate a read error. The chain employs TRBV11-2 and TRBJ2-7; 9 bases are shared with TRBD1. Germline assignment: CDR1 SGHAT and CDR2 FQNNGV. The CDR3 has 14 amino acids. The CDR3 DNA follows: TGTGCCAGCAGGAGTGGGACAGGGTCTTACGTGCAGTACTTC. Amino acids: CASRSGTGSYVQYF.

This clonotype was picked up a small number of times. This chain links TRBV28 with TRBJ1-1; D remains ambiguous. The V end lost 7 bases, the J end lost 0 bases, and 6 bases lay between the germline ends. From germline, CDR1 is MDHEN and CDR2 SYDVKM. The length of the CDR3 is 12 residues. Here the CDR3 DNA reads TGTGCCAGCATCCGTATGAACACTGAAGCTTTCTTT. Its translation is CASIRMNTEAFF.

Points on this clonotype: At one of its ends the junction is not consistent with the germline gene, which may arise from a read error. The chain links TRBV24-1 to TRBJ1-1, with a weak D call TRBD1 (5 bases). The length of the CDR3 is 15 residues. Per the germline V gene, CDR1 is KGHDR and CDR2 is SFDVKD. The CDR3 is CATSDLWQWGTEALF. The CDR3 region has the DNA TGTGCCACCAGTGATTTATGGCAATGGGGCACTGAAGCTCTCTTT.

The rearrangement uses TRBV4-1 and TRBJ1-2, with 8 bases matching TRBD1. V was pared by 0 bases and J by 4 bases, with 7 bases of the junction left unmatched. This CDR3 has 16 residues. Germline CDR1 MGHRA, CDR2 YSYEKL. CDR3 amino acids: CASSQDSTGGSYGYTF. The CDR3 DNA reads TGCGCCAGCAGCCAAGATAGCACAGGGGGATCCTATGGCTACACCTTC.

J is TRBJ2-5 and V is TRBV7-2; D tentatively fits TRBD1 or TRBD2 (5 bases each). Germline V gene data show CDR1 as SGHTA and CDR2 as FQGNSA. CDR3 length: 15 residues. V lost 5 bases, J lost 1 base, and 14 bases lay in between. This CDR3 reads CASSLDPGLQETQYF. The CDR3 DNA reads as TGTGCCAGCAGCCTGGATCCGGGGCTCCAAGAGACCCAGTACTTC.

This chain connects TRBV6-6 to TRBJ2-7; D is unclear. CDR1 is MNHNY and CDR2 is SVGAGI in the germline V gene (reference sequence). V shed 6 bases and J shed 4 bases, with 16 bases lying between them. This CDR3 contains 14 residues. CDR3 nucleotide sequence: TGTGCCAGCAGCCACGTGACGGTAGGGTACGAGCAGTACTTC. It is translated as CASSHVTVGYEQYF.